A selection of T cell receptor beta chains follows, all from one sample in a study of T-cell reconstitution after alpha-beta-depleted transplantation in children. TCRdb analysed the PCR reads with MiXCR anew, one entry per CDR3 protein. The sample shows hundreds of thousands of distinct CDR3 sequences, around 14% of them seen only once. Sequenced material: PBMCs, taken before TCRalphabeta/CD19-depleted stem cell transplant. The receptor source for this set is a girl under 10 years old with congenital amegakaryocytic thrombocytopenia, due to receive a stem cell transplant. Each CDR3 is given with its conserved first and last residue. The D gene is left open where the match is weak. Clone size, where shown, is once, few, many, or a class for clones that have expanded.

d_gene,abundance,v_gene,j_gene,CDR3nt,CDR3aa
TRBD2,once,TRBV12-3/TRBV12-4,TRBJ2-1,TGTGCCAGCAGAGCCCAGAGCGGGAGCGGGTACAATGAGCAGCTCTTC,CASRAQSGSGYNEQLF
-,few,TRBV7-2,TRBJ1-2,TGTGCCAGCAGTTCCGAGGGCTATGGCTACACCTTC,CASSSEGYGYTF
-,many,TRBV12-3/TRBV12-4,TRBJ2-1,TGTGCCAGCAGTTCTATCGGAAATGAGCAGTTCTTC,CASSSIGNEQFF
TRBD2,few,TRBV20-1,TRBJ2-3,TGCAGTGCTGGGGGTCGGGAGGCTAGAGATACGCAGTATTTT,CSAGGREARDTQYF
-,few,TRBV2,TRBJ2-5,TGTGCCAGCAGTGAACACGGACAGAACCAAGAGACCCAGTACTTC,CASSEHGQNQETQYF
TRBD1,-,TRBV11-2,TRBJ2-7,TGTGCCAGCAGCTTAGATAGGGGACAGGAGATATTCTCCTACGAGCAGTACTTC,CASSLDRGQEIFSYEQYF
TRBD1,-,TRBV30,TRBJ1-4,TGTGCCTATCCGGGACAGGCAGGAGAAAAACTGTTTTTT,CAYPGQAGEKLFF
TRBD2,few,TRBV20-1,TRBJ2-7,TGCAGTGCTAGTCCCGGGACTAGCGGTTTTTACGAGCAGTACTTC,CSASPGTSGFYEQYF
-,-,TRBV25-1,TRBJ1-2,TGTGCCAGCGGACAACCTATGGCTACGGCCTTC,CASGQPMATAF
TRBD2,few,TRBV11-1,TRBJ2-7,TGTGCCAGCAGCTTATCGTTCCGCGGGAGGACTCTTGCAAACTACGAGCAGTACTTC,CASSLSFRGRTLANYEQYF
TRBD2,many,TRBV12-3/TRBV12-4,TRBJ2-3,TGTGCCAGCAACCCGACTAGCGGGGGCACAGATACGCAGTATTTT,CASNPTSGGTDTQYF
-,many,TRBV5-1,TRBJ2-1,TGCGCCAGCAGCTTGTCCGGGCAGGAGTACAATGAGCAGTTCTTC,CASSLSGQEYNEQFF
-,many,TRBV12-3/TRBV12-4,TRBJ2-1,TGTGCCAGCAGTTTGAGGCGGGGCTACAATGAGCAGTTCTTC,CASSLRRGYNEQFF
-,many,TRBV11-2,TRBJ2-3,TGTGCCAGCAGCCCAGTAGGATCCGTCACAGATACGCAGTATTTT,CASSPVGSVTDTQYF
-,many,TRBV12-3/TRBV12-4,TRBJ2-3,TGTGCCAGCAGTTTTGTTGTTCAACTAGGCACAGATACGCAGTATTTT,CASSFVVQLGTDTQYF
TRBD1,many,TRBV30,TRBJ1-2,TGTGCCTGGAGTAGACAGGGTAGCTATGGCTACACCTTC,CAWSRQGSYGYTF
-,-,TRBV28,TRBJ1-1,TGTGCCAGCAGTCCCAGGGGCGCGGGCACTGAAGCTTTCTTT,CASSPRGAGTEAFF
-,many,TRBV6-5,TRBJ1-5,TGTGCCAGCAGTTACTCGGAGGGGCAGCCCCAGCATTTT,CASSYSEGQPQHF
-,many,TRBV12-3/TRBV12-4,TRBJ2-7,TGTGCCAGCAGCCCTGAGAACACAGGGTGGGCCTACGAGCAGTACTTC,CASSPENTGWAYEQYF
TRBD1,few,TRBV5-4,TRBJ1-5,TGTGCCAGCAGTGTACAGGGGTCTAATCAGCCCCAGCATTTT,CASSVQGSNQPQHF
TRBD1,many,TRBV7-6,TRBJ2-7,TGTGCCAGCAGCTTAGGAACAGGGGTCGGCGAGCAGTACTTC,CASSLGTGVGEQYF
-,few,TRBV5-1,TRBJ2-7,TGCGCCAGCAGATCGAACAGTGCCTCCTACGAGCAGTACTTC,CASRSNSASYEQYF
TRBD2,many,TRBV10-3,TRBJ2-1,TGTGCCATCAGTGAGTCGACAGGACTAGCGGGAGGGGGCGATGAGCAGTTCTTC,CAISESTGLAGGGDEQFF
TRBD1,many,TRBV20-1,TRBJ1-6,TGCAGTGCTACTCTCCGGGACAGCCGATTTTCACCCCTCCACTTT,CSATLRDSRFSPLHF
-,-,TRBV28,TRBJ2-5,TGTGCCAGCAGTTTTGGGACTTCAGAGACCCAGTACTTC,CASSFGTSETQYF
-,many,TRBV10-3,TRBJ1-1,TGTGCCATCAGTGAGGTAGGACAGTTGAACACTGAAGCTTTCTTT,CAISEVGQLNTEAFF
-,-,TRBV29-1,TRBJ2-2,TGCAGCGTTGAGGGCGGGCGTACGAACACCGGGGAGCTGTTTTTT,CSVEGGRTNTGELFF
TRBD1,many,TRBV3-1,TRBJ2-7,TGTGCCAGCAGCCATACCGGGACAGTGGTCCACGAGCAGTACTTC,CASSHTGTVVHEQYF
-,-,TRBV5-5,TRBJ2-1,TGTGCCAGCAGCTTGGCCGTCGGTGAGCAGTTCTTC,CASSLAVGEQFF
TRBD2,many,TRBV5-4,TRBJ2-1,TGCGCCAGCAGCTTGGCCGGGGCTAGCGGGAGAAATGAGCAGTTCTTC,CASSLAGASGRNEQFF
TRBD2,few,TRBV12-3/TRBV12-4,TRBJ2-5,TGTGCCAGCAGTTTAGGTGCAGTAGCGGGAGGTTTGGAGACCCAGTACTTC,CASSLGAVAGGLETQYF
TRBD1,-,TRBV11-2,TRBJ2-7,TGTGCCAGCAGCTGGAGGACAGGGCCCTACGAGCAGTACTTC,CASSWRTGPYEQYF
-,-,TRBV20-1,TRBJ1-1,TGCAGTGCCACTGACACTGAAGCTTTCTTT,CSATDTEAFF
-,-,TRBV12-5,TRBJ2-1,TGTGCTAGTGCCTCGGCGGGGCACAATGAGCAGTTCTTC,CASASAGHNEQFF
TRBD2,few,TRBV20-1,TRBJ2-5,TGCAGTGCCACCGGGACTAATTTGGAGACCCAGTACTTC,CSATGTNLETQYF
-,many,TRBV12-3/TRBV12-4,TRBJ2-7,TGTGCCAGCAGTGGTCTCTCACAGGGCGGTGGGGAGCAGTACTTC,CASSGLSQGGGEQYF
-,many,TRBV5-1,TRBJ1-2,TGCGCCAGCAGCTTGGAGAGGGGCGAAGGCTACACCTTC,CASSLERGEGYTF